This T cell receptor beta chain stems from a study of tumor-infiltrating lymphocytes in oesophageal squamous cell carcinoma. A note on this clonotype: One junction end disagrees with the germline gene, perhaps due to a read error.

This CDR3 has 15 amino acids. Germline V gene lookup returns CDR1 MNHNS and CDR2 SASEGT. TCRdb independently ran MiXCR on the PCR reads; one entry per CDR3 protein. The sample shows 5,500 to 6,500 distinct CDR3 sequences, approximately 15% of them seen only once. The sample comprised esophageal tumor tissue. The receptor comes from a male donor with esophageal squamous cell carcinoma. The rearrangement links TRBV6-1 to TRBJ2-5; D is unclear. The J call could be wrong; TRBJ2-3 is a better fit for the DNA end. The CDR3 nucleotides read TGTGCCGGCAGTGAACTGCAGGATCTACCCTACGAGCAGTATTTT. Translating gives CAGSELQDLPYEQYF.